The TCR beta chain under discussion was sequenced for a study of T cell repertoires in cytomegalovirus infection. As for the study in general: Through public TCR beta signatures, both CMV infection and matching HLA type were indicated.

TCRdb reanalysed the reads using MiXCR and keeps one entry per CDR3 protein. The table shows about 310,000 distinct CDR3 sequences, with 20% to 25% occurring only once. Whole-study results and caveats: Pooled public TCR beta family frequency picked out CMV carriers with the relevant HLA. The ex vivo response showed dominance by HLA-C-restricted CMV-specific TCR beta clonotypes.

Germline CDR1 and CDR2: LGHNA and YNFKEQ. The V gene end was trimmed by 1 base and the J gene end by 0 bases; junction bases not matched to a gene: 4. The CDR3 totals 17 residues. The table lists this clonotype with many counts. Its matching antigen is unknown. The sequence came from a human donor in good health (CMV status not recorded). Some clones in this sample may be carry-over from other donors' samples. The gene calls are TRBV4-2 and TRBJ2-7, with 12 nucleotides matching TRBD2. The specimen comprised cultured PBMCs, sampled from culture after CMV antigen stimulation. The DNA for the CDR3 is TGTGCCAGCAGCCAAGCCTGGACTAGCGGGAACTCCTACGAGCAGTACTTC. Its translation: CASSQAWTSGNSYEQYF.